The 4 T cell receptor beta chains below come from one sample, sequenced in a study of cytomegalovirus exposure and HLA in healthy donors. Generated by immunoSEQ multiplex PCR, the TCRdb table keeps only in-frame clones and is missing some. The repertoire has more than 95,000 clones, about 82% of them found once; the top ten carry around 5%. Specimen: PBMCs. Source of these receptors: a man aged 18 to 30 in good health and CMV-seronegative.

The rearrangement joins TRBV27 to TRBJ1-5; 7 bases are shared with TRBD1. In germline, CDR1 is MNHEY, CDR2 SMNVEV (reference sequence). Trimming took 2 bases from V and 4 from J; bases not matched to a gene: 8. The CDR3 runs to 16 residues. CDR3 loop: CASSLTGTAPNQPQHF. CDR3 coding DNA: TGTGCCAGCAGTTTAACGGGGACAGCACCTAATCAGCCCCAGCATTTT.

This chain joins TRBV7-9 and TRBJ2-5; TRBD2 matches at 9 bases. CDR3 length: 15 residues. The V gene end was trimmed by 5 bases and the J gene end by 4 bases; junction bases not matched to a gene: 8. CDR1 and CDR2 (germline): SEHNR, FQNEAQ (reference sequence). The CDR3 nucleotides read TGTGCCAGCAGCGGGCGGGGACTAGCAGTAGAGACCCAGTACTTC. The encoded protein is CASSGRGLAVETQYF.

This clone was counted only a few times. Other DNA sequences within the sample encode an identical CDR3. The CDR3 DNA reads TGTGCCACCAGCAGAGCGGATCAGCCCCAGCATTTT. It is translated as CATSRADQPQHF. The J gene is TRBJ1-5, the V gene TRBV15; no firm D call. The CDR3 spans 12 residues. The V end lost 1 base, the J end lost 5 bases, and 3 bases lay between the germline ends. Germline V gene data show CDR1 as LNHNV and CDR2 as YYDKDF (reference sequence). The full variable domain, completed using reference TRBV15 and TRBJ1-5, is DAMVIQNPRYQVTQFGKPVTLSCSQTLNHNVMYWYQQKSSQAPKLLFHYYDKDFNNEADTPDNFQSRRPNTSFCFLDIRSPGLGDTAMYLCATSRADQPQHFGDGTRLSIL.

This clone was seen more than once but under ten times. CDR3 loop: CATSREQVNQPQHF. CDR3 coding DNA: TGTGCCACCAGCAGAGAGCAGGTTAATCAGCCCCAGCATTTT. The V call is TRBV15, the J call TRBJ1-5; no clear D. Germline CDR1 is LNHNV and CDR2 is YYDKDF (reference sequence). CDR3 size: 14 residues. V was trimmed by 0 bases and J by 4 bases, leaving 7 bases between them. Filled out from reference TRBV15 and TRBJ1-5, the complete variable domain reads DAMVIQNPRYQVTQFGKPVTLSCSQTLNHNVMYWYQQKSSQAPKLLFHYYDKDFNNEADTPDNFQSRRPNTSFCFLDIRSPGLGDTAMYLCATSREQVNQPQHFGDGTRLSIL.